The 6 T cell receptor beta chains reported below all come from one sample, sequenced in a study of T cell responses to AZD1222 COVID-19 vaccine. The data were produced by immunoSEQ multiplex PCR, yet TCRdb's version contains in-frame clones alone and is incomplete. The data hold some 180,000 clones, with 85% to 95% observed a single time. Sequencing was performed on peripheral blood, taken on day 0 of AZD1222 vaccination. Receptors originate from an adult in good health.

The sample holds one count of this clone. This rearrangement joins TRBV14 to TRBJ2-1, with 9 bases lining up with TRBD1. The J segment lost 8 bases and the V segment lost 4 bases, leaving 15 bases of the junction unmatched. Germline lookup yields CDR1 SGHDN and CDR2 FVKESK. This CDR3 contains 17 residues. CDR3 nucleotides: TGTGCCAGCAGCCGAAGCCACCTCGGGACAGGGATCTATGAGCAGTTCTTC. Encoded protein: CASSRSHLGTGIYEQFF.

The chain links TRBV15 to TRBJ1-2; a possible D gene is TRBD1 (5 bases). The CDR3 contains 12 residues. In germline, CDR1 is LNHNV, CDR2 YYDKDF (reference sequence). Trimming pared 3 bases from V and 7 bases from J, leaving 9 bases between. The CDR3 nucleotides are TGTGCCACCAGCAGGGATAGGGGTGGCTACACCTTC. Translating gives CATSRDRGGYTF.

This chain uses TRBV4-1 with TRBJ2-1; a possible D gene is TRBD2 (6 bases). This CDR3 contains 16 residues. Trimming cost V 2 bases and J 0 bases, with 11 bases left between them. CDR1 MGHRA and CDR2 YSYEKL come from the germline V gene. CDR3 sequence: CASSQPTSNSYNEQFF. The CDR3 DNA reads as TGCGCCAGCAGCCAACCAACTAGCAACTCCTACAATGAGCAGTTCTTC.

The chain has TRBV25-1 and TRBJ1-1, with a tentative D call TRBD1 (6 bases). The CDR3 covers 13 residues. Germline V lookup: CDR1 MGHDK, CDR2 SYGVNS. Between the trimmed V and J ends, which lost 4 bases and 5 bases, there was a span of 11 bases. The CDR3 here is CASSAPGETEAFF. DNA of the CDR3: TGTGCCAGCAGTGCACCAGGGGAGACTGAAGCTTTCTTT. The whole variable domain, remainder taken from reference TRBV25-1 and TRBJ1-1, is EADIYQTPRYLVIGTGKKITLECSQTMGHDKMYWYQQDPGMELHLIHYSYGVNSTEKGDLSSESTVSRIRTEHFPLTLESARPSHTSQYLCASSAPGETEAFFGQGTRLTVV.

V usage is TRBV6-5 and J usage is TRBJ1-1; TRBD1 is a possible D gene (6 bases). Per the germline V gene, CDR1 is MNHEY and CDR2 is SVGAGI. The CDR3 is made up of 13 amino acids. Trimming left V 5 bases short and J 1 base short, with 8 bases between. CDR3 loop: CASSRQENTEAFF. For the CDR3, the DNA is TGTGCCAGCAGTAGACAGGAGAACACTGAAGCTTTCTTT.

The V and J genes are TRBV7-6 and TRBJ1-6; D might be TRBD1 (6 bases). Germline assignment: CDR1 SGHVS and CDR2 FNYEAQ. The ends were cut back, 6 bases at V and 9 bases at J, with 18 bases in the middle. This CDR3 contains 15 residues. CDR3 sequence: CASRGDNRVSSPLHF. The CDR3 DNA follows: TGTGCCAGCAGGGGCGACAACAGGGTATCTTCACCCCTCCACTTT.